One and the same sample provided the 28 T cell receptor beta chains below, sequenced in a study of early T cells in non-severe SARS-CoV-2 infection. TCRdb re-derived calls from the 5' RACE reads in MiXCR, one entry per CDR3 protein. The sample carries under 85,000 distinct CDR3 sequences, more than 13% recorded once. Sequenced input: whole blood. These receptors were taken from an adult who was a healthcare worker with PCR-confirmed SARS-CoV-2 infection or an uninfected control (not recorded which).

The genes are TRBV7-2 and TRBJ2-1, with TRBD2 matching over 12 bases. Germline assignment: CDR1 SGHTA and CDR2 FQGNSA. The trim removed 3 bases at V and 0 bases at J, leaving 9 bases unmatched. The CDR3 sequence is 19 residues long. This chain's CDR3 is CASSFILAGGRSSYNEQFF. The CDR3 DNA reads TGTGCCAGCAGCTTTATACTAGCGGGGGGCCGAAGCTCCTACAATGAGCAGTTCTTC.

Turning to this clonotype: Relative to the germline gene, one junction end is altered; a read error may explain this. This chain uses TRBV7-6 with TRBJ2-7; either TRBD1 or TRBD2 may supply D (5 bases each). CDR3 size: 14 residues. Looked up from germline, CDR1 is SGHVS and CDR2 is FNYEAQ. CDR3 in amino acids: CVSSKGPNSYEQYF. The CDR3 coding sequence is TGTGTCAGCAGCAAGGGACCCAACTCCTACGAGCAGTACTTC.

J is TRBJ1-4 and V is TRBV12-3 or TRBV12-4; no definite D call. The CDR3 contains 15 residues. Deletions cut 5 bases from V and 4 bases from J, with 14 bases between. DNA of the CDR3: TGTGCCAGCAGTCAGCACCAGAACCGTAATGAAAAACTGTTTTTT. It codes for CASSQHQNRNEKLFF.

This clonotype came up a few times. The chain has TRBV6-5 and TRBJ1-6; the D gene is possibly TRBD1 (5 bases). V lost 9 bases and J lost 14, with 17 bases in between. The CDR3 is 12 residues long. Per the germline V gene, CDR1 is MNHEY and CDR2 is SVGAGI. The chain's CDR3 is CASSDILGALHF. The CDR3 region has the DNA TGTGCCAGTTCGGACATTCTTGGCGCCCTCCACTTT.

The rearrangement links TRBV13 to TRBJ1-3; D is ambiguous. CDR3 length: 15 residues. Trimming stripped 3 bases from V and 2 bases from J, with 11 bases between. Germline CDR1 and CDR2: PRHDT and FYEKMQ (reference sequence). The CDR3 DNA follows: TGTGCCAGCAGCTTTAGCTCTGTCGCTGGAAACACCATATATTTT. Translated, it gives CASSFSSVAGNTIYF.

The rearrangement links TRBV28 to TRBJ2-6; no reliable D call. V was trimmed by 2 bases and J by 2 bases, leaving 7 bases between them. The CDR3 sequence is 15 residues long. Germline CDR1 MDHEN, CDR2 SYDVKM. CDR3 protein: CASSLKTPGANVLTF. The CDR3 nucleotides are TGTGCCAGCAGTTTAAAGACTCCTGGGGCCAACGTCCTGACTTTC.

This chain joins TRBV20-1 and TRBJ2-1; D perhaps matches TRBD1 (6 bases). Germline CDR1 reads DFQATT; CDR2 reads SNEGSKA (reference sequence). The V end was cut by 3 bases, the J end by 0 bases, with 15 bases between. The CDR3 is made up of 16 amino acids. The CDR3 nucleotides are TGCAGTGCTAGCAACAGGGCCCACAGCTCCTACAATGAGCAGTTCTTC. Translation gives CSASNRAHSSYNEQFF.

This clonotype has ten or more counts. The CDR3 region has the DNA TGTGCCAGCACCCTTAATGCGGGACAGGGTGTGTCACCCCTCCACTTT. It translates to CASTLNAGQGVSPLHF. The chain couples TRBV6-6 to TRBJ1-6, with 9 bases lining up with TRBD1. The CDR3 totals 16 residues. CDR1 and CDR2 (germline): MNHNY, SVGAGI (reference sequence). J lost 10 bases, V lost 7 bases, and 14 bases had no gene match.

The chain couples TRBV12-3 or TRBV12-4 to TRBJ1-3; no reliable D call. With 2 bases removed from V and 4 bases from J, the gap between germline ends came to 9 bases. The CDR3 runs 14 residues. The CDR3 is CASSLRGPGNTIYF. Written as DNA, the CDR3 is TGTGCCAGCAGTTTACGGGGTCCCGGAAACACCATATATTTT.

This clonotype occurred many times. V gene TRBV3-1 combines with J gene TRBJ2-5, with unresolved D. This CDR3 has 13 residues. Trimming cost V 1 base and J 0 bases, with 3 bases left between them. Germline CDR1 is LGHDT and CDR2 is YNNKEL (reference sequence). Here the CDR3 DNA reads TGTGCCAGCAGCCAAGGCTACCAAGAGACCCAGTACTTC. This encodes CASSQGYQETQYF.

This clonotype was seen ten or more times. V and J are TRBV20-1 and TRBJ1-5; 9 bases match TRBD1. The length of the CDR3 is 15 residues. CDR1 is DFQATT, CDR2 SNEGSKA, per germline (reference sequence). V dropped 0 bases and J dropped 5; count of bases not matched to a gene: 5. In nucleotides, the CDR3 is TGCAGTGCTAGAGACGGGGACAGGGAACATCAGCCCCAGCATTTT. Its protein is CSARDGDREHQPQHF.

This clonotype was found many times. The chain uses TRBV5-1 and TRBJ2-3; 8 bases are a match to TRBD2. V lost 0 bases to trimming and J lost 2 bases; unmatched junction nucleotides: 8. CDR3 length: 17 residues. Germline V lookup: CDR1 SGHRS, CDR2 YFSETQ. The CDR3 nucleotides read TGCGCCAGCAGCTTGGATTCGGCGGGGGGCCTCACAGATACGCAGTATTTT. This codes for CASSLDSAGGLTDTQYF.

This clonotype was observed at least ten times. This chain connects TRBV20-1 to TRBJ1-2; unclear D gene. V gave up 0 bases and J gave up 8 bases, with 16 bases separating them. The CDR3 extends over 14 amino acids. Germline CDR1 and CDR2: DFQATT and SNEGSKA (reference sequence). Here the CDR3 reads CSARDQRESKGYTF. In DNA, the CDR3 is TGCAGTGCTAGAGATCAGAGGGAGTCGAAAGGCTACACCTTC.

J is TRBJ2-3 and V is TRBV7-8; D is uncertain. V was cut by 5 bases and J by 4 bases, with 16 bases left in between. This CDR3 has 15 residues. The germline V gene encodes CDR1 SGHVS and CDR2 FQNEAQ. CDR3 DNA sequence: TGTGCCAGCAGCCGGACGGATGCCCGTTCAGATACGCAGTATTTT. Its protein is CASSRTDARSDTQYF. Complete variable domain (other parts from reference TRBV7-8 and TRBJ2-3): GAGVSQSPRYKVAKRGQDVALRCDPISGHVSLFWYQQALGQGPEFLTYFQNEAQLDKSGLPSDRFFAERPEGSVSTLKIQRTQQEDSAVYLCASSRTDARSDTQYFGPGTRLTVL.

This clonotype appeared many times. The gene calls are TRBV19 and TRBJ1-5, with D unresolved. The CDR3 sequence is 13 residues long. From germline, CDR1 is LNHDA and CDR2 SQIVND (reference sequence). Between the trimmed V and J ends, which lost 6 bases and 5 bases, there was a span of 11 bases. For the CDR3, the DNA is TGTGCCAGTAGGAGGCAGGATTATCAGCCCCAGCATTTT. Amino acid sequence: CASRRQDYQPQHF.

This clonotype has more than one count but fewer than ten. The V gene is TRBV28, the J gene TRBJ2-7, with D tentatively TRBD1 or TRBD2 (5 bases each). Trimming removed 3 bases at V and 6 bases at J, with 12 bases between. The CDR3 extends over 13 amino acids. Germline V gives CDR1 MDHEN, CDR2 SYDVKM. The CDR3 DNA reads TGTGCCAGCAGTTTTAATGGGGGTGGCGAGCAGTACTTC. This translates into CASSFNGGGEQYF.

This chain's CDR3 is CASSPTGPLPYEQYF. CDR3 coding DNA: TGTGCCAGCAGTCCGACAGGGCCCCTTCCCTACGAGCAGTACTTC. This chain uses TRBV27 with TRBJ2-7, with TRBD1 matching 7 bases. V trimming: 5 bases; J trimming: 2 bases; junction bases outside the gene matches: 9. The germline V gene has CDR1 MNHEY and CDR2 SMNVEV (reference sequence). There are 15 residues in the CDR3.

This sequence joins TRBV5-4 and TRBJ2-3; 10 positions match TRBD2. This CDR3 contains 19 residues. V lost 5 bases to trimming and J lost 0 bases; unmatched junction nucleotides: 15. The germline V gene has CDR1 SGHNT and CDR2 YYREEE (reference sequence). CDR3 sequence: CASRKRASGGATSTDTQYF. CDR3 nucleotide sequence: TGTGCCAGCAGAAAGAGGGCTAGCGGGGGAGCAACTAGCACAGATACGCAGTATTTT. The complete variable domain, with remaining parts taken from reference TRBV5-4 and TRBJ2-3, reads ETGVTQSPTHLIKTRGQQVTLRCSSQSGHNTVSWYQQALGQGPQFIFQYYREEENGRGNFPPRFSGLQFPNYSSELNVNALELDDSALYLCASRKRASGGATSTDTQYFGPGTRLTVL.

This clonotype was detected many times. The CDR3, as DNA: TGCAGCGTTGTACGACAGATGAACACTGAAGCTTTCTTT. Amino acid sequence: CSVVRQMNTEAFF. The rearrangement uses TRBV29-1 and TRBJ1-1; possibly TRBD1 for D (5 bases). The CDR3 covers 13 residues. V was clipped by 4 bases and J by 0 bases, with 9 bases between them. The germline gives CDR1 SQVTM, CDR2 ANQGSEA.

This clonotype occurred many times. The V and J genes are TRBV11-2 and TRBJ1-5; 7 bases align to TRBD1. The length of the CDR3 is 15 residues. Germline CDR1 is SGHAT and CDR2 is FQNNGV. V dropped 0 bases and J dropped 4; count of bases not matched to a gene: 3. CDR3 in amino acids: CASSLDPGQNQPQHF. The CDR3 DNA is TGTGCCAGCAGCTTAGATCCGGGACAGAATCAGCCCCAGCATTTT.

The table lists this clonotype with a few counts. The chain is built from TRBV7-9 and TRBJ1-5; D might be TRBD1 (6 bases). Germline lookup yields CDR1 SEHNR and CDR2 FQNEAQ (reference sequence). V lost 1 base and J 2 bases, leaving 15 bases between the germline ends. CDR3 length: 17 residues. The CDR3 coding sequence is TGTGCCAGCAGCTTAGGCCGGGGGGCGCGAGGCAATCAGCCCCAGCATTTT. Its translation: CASSLGRGARGNQPQHF.

In its sample, this clonotype was seen many times. The chain uses TRBV7-2 and TRBJ2-3, with D possibly matching TRBD1 (5 bases). The CDR3 spans 16 residues. Germline loops: CDR1 SGHTA, CDR2 FQGNSA. Trimming removed 2 bases from V and 1 base from J, with 13 bases in between. CDR3 DNA: TGTGCCAGCAGCTTACGTCAGGGTGGTCGCACAGATACGCAGTATTTT. Translated: CASSLRQGGRTDTQYF.

There are many counts of this clonotype. This chain uses TRBV12-3 or TRBV12-4 with TRBJ1-2; D unclear. The CDR3 has 14 amino acids. V lost 1 base and J 2 bases, leaving 8 bases between the germline ends. As DNA, the CDR3 is TGTGCCAGCAGTTTAGGATCCCTAAACTATGGCTACACCTTC. Translating it yields CASSLGSLNYGYTF.

V usage is TRBV4-1 and J usage is TRBJ1-1; 10 bases align to TRBD1. Looked up from germline, CDR1 is MGHRA and CDR2 is YSYEKL. This CDR3 region has 16 residues. The trim removed 2 bases at V and 7 bases at J, leaving 10 bases unmatched. The CDR3 loop reads CASSQPGTGVRREAFF. In DNA, the CDR3 is TGCGCCAGCAGCCAACCCGGGACAGGGGTTCGGCGTGAAGCTTTCTTT.

The chain recombines TRBV9 with TRBJ1-2; no clear D. The CDR3 extends over 16 amino acids. Trimming took off 0 bases at V and 8 bases at J, with 20 bases between the two ends. Germline assignment: CDR1 SGDLS and CDR2 YYNGEE. The CDR3 DNA sequence: TGTGCCAGCAGCGTAGTGGACGGGCCACCCCGCCGGGGCTACACCTTC. Residues: CASSVVDGPPRRGYTF.

Points on this clonotype: Possible read error: a much larger clone is one base away. The chain combines TRBV6-6 with TRBJ2-7; D remains unclear. This CDR3 has 12 amino acids. Trimming removed 0 bases from V and 5 bases from J, with 5 bases in between. Per the germline V gene, CDR1 is MNHNY and CDR2 is SVGAGI (reference sequence). The CDR3 reads CASSYSIDEQYF. The DNA for the CDR3 is TGTGCCAGCAGTTACTCGATCGACGAGCAGTACTTC.

This rearrangement joins TRBV12-3 or TRBV12-4 to TRBJ1-2; a weak D match, TRBD1 (6 bases). Trimming removed 7 bases from V and 4 bases from J, with 16 bases in between. This CDR3 region has 14 residues. CDR3 in amino acids: CASTRLGGGYGYTF. As DNA, the CDR3 is TGTGCCAGCACCCGACTGGGGGGCGGCTATGGCTACACCTTC.

The chain has TRBV29-1 and TRBJ2-5; D gene ambiguous. V was pared by 4 bases and J by 4 bases, with 4 bases between. From germline, CDR1 is SQVTM and CDR2 ANQGSEA. This CDR3 is 10 amino acids long. CDR3 DNA: TGCAGCGTTGGGATAGAGACCCAGTACTTC. Translating it yields CSVGIETQYF.